The sequence of this TCR beta chain was determined in a study of Ad26.COV2.S vaccination and SARS-CoV-2 variants. Study-wide background: Donor got 5x10^10 or 1x10^11 viral particles of Ad26.COV2.S.

Profiling relied on immunoSEQ multiplex PCR, and the TCRdb table lists in-frame clones only, not all of them. The table lists approximately 480,000 clones, around 88% of them singletons, with more than 10% in the top ten. The treatment was: roughly 20 received Ad26.COV2.S at low or high dose, single or two shots; five or six received placebo; per-sample allocation not given. Repertoires come from day 63 after the first vaccine or placebo injection. In Boston, the donor was an adult between 18-55 years of age. An Ad26 vector was used to express Wuhan-strain SARS-CoV-2 spike as the vaccine. V was clipped by 5 bases and J by 5 bases, with 15 bases between them. This CDR3 has 15 residues. Germline V CDR1 and CDR2: SGHTA, FQGNSA.

The rearrangement uses TRBV7-2 and TRBJ2-2, with a tentative D call TRBD2 (6 bases). The sample here was peripheral blood, taken in a trial of Ad26.COV2.S vaccine versus placebo. The origin of this receptor is a person aged 18-60 years who received the Ad26.COV2.S COVID-19 vaccine or a placebo. The CDR3 spells CASSPRDFLTGELFF. The CDR3 DNA sequence: TGTGCCAGCAGCCCCCGGGACTTCCTAACCGGGGAGCTGTTTTTT. Combining the CDR3 with reference TRBV7-2 and TRBJ2-2 gives the whole variable domain GAGVSQSPSNKVTEKGKDVELRCDPISGHTALYWYRQSLGQGLEFLIYFQGNSAPDKSGLPSDRFSAERTGGSVSTLTIQRTQQEDSAVYLCASSPRDFLTGELFFGEGSRLTVL.